The entry that follows covers one TCR beta chain sequence. Original data processing: From reference gene primer amplification, estimates of nucleated cell counts were derived. Only in-frame clones appear in the TCRdb table, and some are missing; sequencing was by immunoSEQ multiplex PCR. That table is the source of V, J and clone size, and D and trimming were worked out from the DNA. Of 68,000 or so clones listed, around 91% are singletons. The CDR3 runs to 15 residues. V was shortened by 5 bases and J by 4 bases, with 15 bases between the two germline ends. Germline values: CDR1 MNHEY, CDR2 SVGAGI. The data were taken from a study of blood T cell repertoires in COVID-19. Background on the study: Samples came from the United States, Italy and Spain, spanning acute and convalescent COVID-19. The analysed material was cDNA or gDNA that came from T cells, B-cell-depleted T cells, or PBMCs.

This chain joins TRBV6-5 and TRBJ2-1, with D perhaps TRBD1 (5 bases). This TCR derives from a man aged 45-65 years with acute or convalescent COVID-19. Specimen: peripheral blood. The CDR3 loop reads CASSRIQGSYNEQFF. The CDR3 nucleotides read TGTGCCAGCAGTCGAATCCAGGGTTCGTACAATGAGCAGTTCTTC.